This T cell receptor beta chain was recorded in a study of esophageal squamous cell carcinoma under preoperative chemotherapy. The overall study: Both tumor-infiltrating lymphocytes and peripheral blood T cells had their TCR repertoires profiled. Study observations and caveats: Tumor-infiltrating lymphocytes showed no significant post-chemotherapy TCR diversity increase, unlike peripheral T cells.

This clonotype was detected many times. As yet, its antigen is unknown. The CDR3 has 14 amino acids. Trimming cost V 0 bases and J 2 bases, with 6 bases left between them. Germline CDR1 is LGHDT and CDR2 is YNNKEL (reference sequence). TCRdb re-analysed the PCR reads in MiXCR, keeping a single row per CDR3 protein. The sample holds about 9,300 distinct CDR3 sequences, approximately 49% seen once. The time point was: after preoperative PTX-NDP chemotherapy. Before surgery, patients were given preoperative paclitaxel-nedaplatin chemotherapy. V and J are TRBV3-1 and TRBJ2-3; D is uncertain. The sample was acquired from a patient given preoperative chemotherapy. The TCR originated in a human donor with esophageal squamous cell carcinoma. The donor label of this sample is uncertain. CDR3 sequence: CASSQDQDTDTQYF. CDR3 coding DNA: TGTGCCAGCAGCCAAGACCAGGACACAGATACGCAGTATTTT.